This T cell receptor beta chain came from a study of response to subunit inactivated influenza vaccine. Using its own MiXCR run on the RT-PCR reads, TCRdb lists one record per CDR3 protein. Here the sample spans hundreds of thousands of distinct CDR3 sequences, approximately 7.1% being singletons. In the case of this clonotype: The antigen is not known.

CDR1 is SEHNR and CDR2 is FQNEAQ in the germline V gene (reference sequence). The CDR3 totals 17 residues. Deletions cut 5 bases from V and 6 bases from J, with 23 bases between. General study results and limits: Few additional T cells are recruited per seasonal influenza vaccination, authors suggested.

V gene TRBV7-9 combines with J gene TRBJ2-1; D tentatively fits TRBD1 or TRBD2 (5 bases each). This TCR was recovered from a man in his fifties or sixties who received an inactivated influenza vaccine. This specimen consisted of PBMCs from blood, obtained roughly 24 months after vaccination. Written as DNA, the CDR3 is TGTGCCAGCAGCCCCCACCCCCGGGACGCCAGGTCCAATGAGCAGTTCTTC. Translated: CASSPHPRDARSNEQFF.